The source of this TCR beta chain is a study of blood T cell repertoires in COVID-19. Study overall: There were acute and convalescent COVID-19 samples, and they came from the United States, Italy and Spain.

Clones were sequenced by immunoSEQ multiplex PCR, and TCRdb holds only the in-frame ones, with some missing. Seen here are more than 65,000 clones, about 76% observed once, and the top ten hold under 30%. The clonotype comes from a woman of 80 years or more with active or convalescent COVID-19. The specimen was peripheral blood.

CDR3 coding DNA: TGTGCCAGCAGCTCCAGAGGGAATGAGAGATCCCAGTACTTC. Its translation is CASSSRGNERSQYF. V and J are TRBV6-2 or TRBV6-3 and TRBJ2-5, with a tentative D call TRBD2 (5 bases). Germline CDR1 is MNHEY and CDR2 is SVGEGT. The V end lost 6 bases, the J end lost 9 bases, and 20 bases lay between the germline ends. CDR3 length equals 14 residues.